In its sample, the clone carrying this TCR beta chain was seen a few times. The antigen is undetermined. Looked up from germline, CDR1 is SGHDT and CDR2 is YYEEEE. CDR3 length: 15 amino acids. The trim removed 4 bases at V and 4 bases at J, leaving 11 bases unmatched. TCRdb itself ran the PCR reads through MiXCR, one entry per CDR3 protein. Counted here are under 650,000 distinct CDR3 sequences, around 20% occurring once; the ten biggest clones make up roughly 0.85%. The sample comes from a study of molecular identifiers for immune sequencing clone quantification. Findings of the study overall: Clones that exceeded 20 RNA copies held over 98% of effector molecules, yet under 1% in naive cells.

A CD8+CD4-CCR7+CD45RA+ gate was used to sort naive CD8 T cells. The chain couples TRBV5-6 to TRBJ2-7, with 7 bases matching TRBD1. The source is a human donor in good health. Some libraries in this study had Jurkat cell RNA spiked in. Specimen: naive CD8+ T cells from blood, with Jurkat cell RNA spiked in. Described subset: FACS-sorted CD8+CD4-CCR7+CD45RA+ naive T cells. As DNA, the CDR3 is TGTGCCAGCAGCGCAGGCCCGGGACAGAGATACGAGCAGTACTTC. Translating gives CASSAGPGQRYEQYF.